This T cell receptor beta chain appears in the sequencing data of a study of blood T cell repertoires in COVID-19. Note on this clone: The identical CDR3 is also encoded by other nucleotide sequences in the sample.

V lost 2 bases, J lost 5 bases, and 3 bases lay in between. The CDR3 is 11 residues long. Germline V gene lookup returns CDR1 MNHEY and CDR2 SVGEGT. Produced via immunoSEQ multiplex PCR; TCRdb's table is partial and in-frame only. Of 60,000 or so clones listed, about nine tenths are singletons. This TCR came from a human donor with active COVID-19. The donor label of this sample is uncertain. The chain is built from TRBV6-2 or TRBV6-3 and TRBJ2-5; the D is unclear. The sample taken for sequencing was peripheral blood. For the CDR3, the DNA is TGTGCCAGCAGTTACCCTGAGACCCAGTACTTC. As protein: CASSYPETQYF.